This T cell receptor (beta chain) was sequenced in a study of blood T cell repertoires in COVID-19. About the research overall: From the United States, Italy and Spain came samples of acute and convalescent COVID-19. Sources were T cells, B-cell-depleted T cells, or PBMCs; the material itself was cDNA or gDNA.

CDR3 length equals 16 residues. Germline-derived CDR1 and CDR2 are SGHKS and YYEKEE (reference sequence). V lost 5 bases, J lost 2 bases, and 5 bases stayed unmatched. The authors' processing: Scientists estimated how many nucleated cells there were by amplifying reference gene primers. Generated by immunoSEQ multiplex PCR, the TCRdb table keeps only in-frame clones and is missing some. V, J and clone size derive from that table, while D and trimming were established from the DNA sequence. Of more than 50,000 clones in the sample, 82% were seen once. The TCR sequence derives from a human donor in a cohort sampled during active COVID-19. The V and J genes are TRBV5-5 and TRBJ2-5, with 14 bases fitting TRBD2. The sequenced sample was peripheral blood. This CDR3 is CASRGLAGVQQETQYF. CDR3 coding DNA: TGTGCCAGCAGGGGACTAGCGGGGGTCCAACAAGAGACCCAGTACTTC.